These 30 T cell receptor beta chains were all obtained from the same sample, sequenced in a study of T cells in Graves' hyperthyroidism and ophthalmopathy. TCR beta CDR3 sequences were amplified from RNA transcripts. An initial round of RT-PCR targeting the TCR CDR3 relied on the HTBI primer set. TCRdb used MiXCR to reprocess the multiplex PCR reads, holding one entry per CDR3 protein. The sample contains approximately 510,000 distinct CDR3 sequences, over 45% of which appear only once. Sequencing was performed on peripheral blood or thyroid tissue (not recorded which). The source is an adult woman with Graves' disease, either hyperthyroidism or ophthalmopathy (not recorded which).

This clonotype showed up many times. This sequence joins TRBV24-1 and TRBJ2-3, with D unclear. The V and J ends lost 4 bases and 5 bases respectively, with 15 bases between them. The CDR3 contains 15 residues. Per germline, CDR1 KGHDR and CDR2 SFDVKD. CDR3 region: CATSDPGRLGDTQYF. The CDR3 coding sequence is TGTGCCACCAGTGACCCGGGCCGTTTGGGAGATACGCAGTATTTT.

The chain recombines TRBV7-9 with TRBJ1-2, with 8 nucleotides matching TRBD1. Germline V gene data show CDR1 as SEHNR and CDR2 as FQNEAQ (reference sequence). This CDR3 is 14 amino acids long. After removal of 5 bases from V and 6 bases from J, the junction contained 8 bases not matched to a gene. The CDR3 is CASSRRQGHNGYTF. In DNA, the CDR3 is TGTGCCAGCAGCCGGCGACAGGGGCACAATGGCTACACCTTC.

V and J are TRBV24-1 and TRBJ2-5; tentative D call: TRBD1 (6 bases). CDR3 length: 13 amino acids. The germline V gene encodes CDR1 KGHDR and CDR2 SFDVKD. With 2 bases removed from V and 4 bases from J, the gap between germline ends came to 7 bases. The CDR3 sequence is CATSDYRVETQYF. Written as DNA, the CDR3 is TGTGCCACCAGTGATTACAGGGTAGAGACCCAGTACTTC.

This clonotype was seen ten or more times. This chain joins TRBV19 and TRBJ2-6, with D tentatively TRBD2 (6 bases). This CDR3 contains 17 residues. The V end was cut by 7 bases, the J end by 0 bases, with 16 bases between. The V gene's germline CDR1 is LNHDA and CDR2 SQIVND (reference sequence). CDR3 residues: CASTRGTGTSGANVLTF. CDR3 DNA: TGTGCCAGTACCCGGGGGACGGGTACCTCTGGGGCCAACGTCCTGACTTTC.

Worth noting for this clonotype: A much larger clone differs by one base, so this may be a read error. This chain uses TRBV7-2 with TRBJ1-2; D remains ambiguous. The length of the CDR3 is 13 residues. The V gene's germline CDR1 is SGHTA and CDR2 FQGNSA. The CDR3: CASNLAQLGGYTF. The CDR3, as DNA: TGTGCCAGCAACTTAGCGCAATTGGGTGGCTACACCTTC. The full variable domain, rest sourced from reference TRBV7-2 and TRBJ1-2, is GAGVSQSPSNKVTEKGKDVELRCDPISGHTALYWYRQSLGQGLEFLIYFQGNSAPDKSGLPSDRFSAERTGGSVSTLTIQRTQQEDSAVYLCASNLAQLGGYTFGSGTRLTVV.

The chain couples TRBV6-1 to TRBJ2-5; a possible D gene is TRBD1 (6 bases). This CDR3 is built from 15 residues. CDR1 is MNHNS, CDR2 SASEGT, per germline. With 1 base removed from V and 5 bases from J, the gap between germline ends came to 14 bases. The CDR3 loop reads CASSEGEGGEETQYF. The CDR3 bases are TGTGCCAGCAGTGAAGGGGAAGGGGGTGAGGAGACCCAGTACTTC.

This clonotype occurred many times. The chain is built from TRBV20-1 and TRBJ2-7; D possibly corresponds to TRBD2 (5 bases). Germline assignment: CDR1 DFQATT and CDR2 SNEGSKA (reference sequence). This CDR3 is 15 amino acids long. Trimming removed 1 base at V and 3 bases at J, with 16 bases between. CDR3 residues: CSARASDLGIYEQYF. For the CDR3, the DNA is TGCAGTGCTAGAGCCTCGGACTTGGGGATCTACGAGCAGTACTTC.

On this clonotype itself: Its ends do not fully match the called genes, so a read error is possible. The chain has TRBV7-2 and TRBJ1-2; no clear D. Germline V gene lookup returns CDR1 SGHTA and CDR2 FQGNSA. This CDR3 contains 12 residues. The CDR3 reads CASSLYPGGCTF. The CDR3 nucleotides read TGTGCCAGCAGCTTATACCCGGGTGGCTGCACCTTC. Using reference TRBV7-2 and TRBJ1-2 for the parts outside the CDR3, the full variable domain is GAGVSQSPSNKVTEKGKDVELRCDPISGHTALYWYRQSLGQGLEFLIYFQGNSAPDKSGLPSDRFSAERTGGSVSTLTIQRTQQEDSAVYLCASSLYPGGCTFGSGTRLTVV.

This clonotype was counted a few times. The chain recombines TRBV18 with TRBJ1-2; tentatively, D is TRBD1 (6 bases). In germline, CDR1 is KGHSH, CDR2 LQKENI. CDR3 size: 14 residues. Trimming shortened V by 2 bases and J by 8 bases, and 15 bases separated the two germline ends. CDR3 residues: CASSPDRSVPGYTF. The CDR3 nucleotides are TGTGCCAGCTCACCAGACAGGAGTGTCCCCGGCTACACCTTC.

This clonotype was seen only a few times. V and J are TRBV2 and TRBJ1-4; a weak D match, TRBD1 (6 bases). Trimming removed 8 bases from V and 5 bases from J, with 15 bases in between. The CDR3 runs 14 residues. Germline values: CDR1 SNHLY, CDR2 FYNNEI. CDR3 loop: CASAKDRENEKLFF. CDR3 coding DNA: TGTGCCAGCGCGAAGGACAGAGAAAATGAAAAACTGTTTTTT.

The rearrangement links TRBV7-2 to TRBJ2-5, with D tentatively TRBD2 (5 bases). V was pared by 6 bases and J by 5 bases, with 10 bases between. Germline CDR1 and CDR2: SGHTA and FQGNSA. This CDR3 region has 12 residues. The chain's CDR3 is CASRRVGETQYF. DNA of the CDR3: TGTGCCAGCAGGCGGGTTGGGGAGACCCAGTACTTC.

The V call is TRBV15, the J call TRBJ1-3; tentatively, D is TRBD1 (5 bases). The ends were cut back, 3 bases at V and 2 bases at J, with 8 bases in the middle. The germline V gene has CDR1 LNHNV and CDR2 YYDKDF (reference sequence). CDR3 length: 14 amino acids. CDR3 coding DNA: TGTGCCACCAGCAGCCCGGGGGCTGGAAACACCATATATTTT. Amino acids: CATSSPGAGNTIYF.

The chain recombines TRBV20-1 with TRBJ1-2, with 10 bases aligning to TRBD1. Trimming removed 0 bases from V and 0 bases from J; junction bases left unmatched: 7. This CDR3 spans 17 amino acids. Germline assignment: CDR1 DFQATT and CDR2 SNEGSKA (reference sequence). In nucleotides, the CDR3 is TGCAGTGCTAGAGATGGAGGGACAGGGGTGACTAACTATGGCTACACCTTC. Translating it yields CSARDGGTGVTNYGYTF.

This clonotype was seen many times. The chain recombines TRBV20-1 with TRBJ1-5, with TRBD1 matching over 7 bases. Trimming took 0 bases from V and 3 from J; bases not matched to a gene: 8. Germline CDR1 and CDR2: DFQATT and SNEGSKA (reference sequence). The CDR3 runs to 16 residues. DNA of the CDR3: TGCAGTGCTAGAGATTTGGGCCAGGGGGTCAATCAGCCCCAGCATTTT. This gives the protein CSARDLGQGVNQPQHF.

The genes are TRBV12-3 or TRBV12-4 and TRBJ1-2; 8 bases fit TRBD1. Trimming removed 5 bases from V and 4 bases from J; junction bases left unmatched: 9. This CDR3 has 15 amino acids. The CDR3 bases are TGTGCCAGCAGTATCATCCGGGACAGGACCTATGGCTACACCTTC. Amino acid sequence: CASSIIRDRTYGYTF.

This clonotype was picked up many times. This rearrangement joins TRBV7-8 to TRBJ2-7; 9 positions match TRBD1. Unmatched junction bases numbered 6, after V lost 5 bases and J lost 4 bases. The CDR3 is 14 residues long. CDR1 is SGHVS, CDR2 FQNEAQ, per germline. The CDR3 protein is CASSPSGTGYEQYF. CDR3 nucleotides: TGTGCCAGCAGCCCCTCCGGGACAGGGTACGAGCAGTACTTC.

This chain uses TRBV19 with TRBJ1-5, with D possibly TRBD1 on 5 matching bases. The CDR3 consists of 16 residues. V lost 5 bases and J 0 bases, leaving 14 bases between the germline ends. The germline V gene has CDR1 LNHDA and CDR2 SQIVND (reference sequence). CDR3 region: CASSLYRDLSNQPQHF. The CDR3 DNA follows: TGTGCCAGTAGTCTATACCGGGACCTTAGCAATCAGCCCCAGCATTTT. The whole variable domain, remainder taken from reference TRBV19 and TRBJ1-5, is DGGITQSPKYLFRKEGQNVTLSCEQNLNHDAMYWYRQDPGQGLRLIYYSQIVNDFQKGDIAEGYSVSREKKESFPLTVTSAQKNPTAFYLCASSLYRDLSNQPQHFGDGTRLSIL.

The chain recombines TRBV15 with TRBJ1-2, with 7 bases lining up with TRBD1. Germline lookup yields CDR1 LNHNV and CDR2 YYDKDF (reference sequence). V lost 4 bases, J lost 6 bases, and 8 bases stayed unmatched. The CDR3 extends over 14 amino acids. The CDR3 DNA is TGTGCCACCAGCACCGAGACAGGGTCCGATGGCTACACCTTC. It codes for CATSTETGSDGYTF.

The gene calls are TRBV29-1 and TRBJ2-7; 8 bases agree with TRBD2. V was clipped by 5 bases and J by 3 bases; unmatched bases: 3. Germline V gene data show CDR1 as SQVTM and CDR2 as ANQGSEA. CDR3 length: 12 residues. CDR3 region: CSVKGTSYEQYF. CDR3 nucleotide sequence: TGCAGCGTTAAGGGGACTAGCTACGAGCAGTACTTC.

In its sample, this clonotype was seen a few times. The V gene is TRBV29-1, the J gene TRBJ1-2; D is unclear. CDR3 length: 12 amino acids. With 7 bases removed from V and 7 bases from J, the gap between germline ends came to 16 bases. CDR1 and CDR2 from the germline V gene are SQVTM and ANQGSEA. The CDR3 bases are TGCAGCGCAAAGACGCATCCCGGTGGCTACACCTTC. Its protein is CSAKTHPGGYTF.

The table lists this clonotype with many counts. This rearrangement joins TRBV14 to TRBJ1-1; D uncertain. Per the germline V gene, CDR1 is SGHDN and CDR2 is FVKESK. Trimming pared 1 base from V and 1 base from J, leaving 7 bases between. The CDR3 is made up of 14 amino acids. The DNA of the CDR3 is TGTGCCAGCAGCCAAGTGACCGAGAACACTGAAGCTTTCTTT. This codes for CASSQVTENTEAFF.

This clonotype was recorded at least ten times. The V gene is TRBV11-1, the J gene TRBJ2-6, with 10 bases matching TRBD1. Germline-derived CDR1 and CDR2 are SGHAT and FQDESV (reference sequence). There are 18 residues in the CDR3. Germline trimming cut 5 bases from V and 0 bases from J; bases unmatched to any gene: 7. The CDR3 region has the DNA TGTGCCAGCAGCGCCTGGGACAGGGGAGTCTCTGGGGCCAACGTCCTGACTTTC. Translating gives CASSAWDRGVSGANVLTF.

The chain couples TRBV7-6 to TRBJ2-5; 10 nucleotides agree with TRBD2. This CDR3 region has 15 residues. With 5 bases clipped from V and 1 base from J, the junction kept 4 bases outside the gene matches. Germline V gene sequence: CDR1 SGHVS, CDR2 FNYEAQ. CDR3 residues: CASSVSGRFQETQYF. CDR3 nucleotide sequence: TGTGCCAGCAGCGTTAGCGGGAGGTTCCAAGAGACCCAGTACTTC.

This clonotype was counted many times. J is TRBJ1-5 and V is TRBV2, with 8 bases identical to TRBD1. The CDR3 spans 13 residues. V was pared by 6 bases and J by 5 bases, with 3 bases of the junction left unmatched. Germline-derived CDR1 and CDR2 are SNHLY and FYNNEI. The CDR3 DNA sequence: TGTGCCAGCAGCGGACAGGGCGATCAGCCCCAGCATTTT. Amino acids: CASSGQGDQPQHF.

This clonotype was detected ten times or more. DNA for the CDR3: TGTGCCAGTAGTATAACGGCCGGGGACGGTCAGCCCCAGCATTTT. Protein: CASSITAGDGQPQHF. This chain connects TRBV19 to TRBJ1-5; D possibly corresponds to TRBD1 (5 bases). The CDR3 is 15 amino acids. Trimming removed 2 bases from V and 6 bases from J, with 14 bases in between. Germline V gives CDR1 LNHDA, CDR2 SQIVND (reference sequence).

The chain links TRBV7-2 to TRBJ2-7; 7 nucleotides match TRBD2. The V and J ends lost 5 bases and 0 bases, in that order; junction bases with no gene match: 7. The V gene's germline CDR1 is SGHTA and CDR2 FQGNSA. The CDR3 length is 15 residues. As DNA, the CDR3 is TGTGCCAGCAGCGTAGGGACTACGGACTCCTACGAGCAGTACTTC. Its translation: CASSVGTTDSYEQYF.

This chain uses TRBV7-6 with TRBJ2-2; D is perhaps TRBD1 (5 bases). This CDR3 is 15 amino acids long. The germline V and J ends were trimmed by 5 bases and 6 bases, with 16 bases remaining between them. Germline values: CDR1 SGHVS, CDR2 FNYEAQ. The CDR3 region is CASSPQGSDAGELFF. CDR3 in DNA: TGTGCCAGCAGCCCGCAGGGCTCTGACGCCGGGGAGCTGTTTTTT.

This clonotype was picked up a small number of times. The rearrangement uses TRBV29-1 and TRBJ2-5, with 11 bases lining up with TRBD2. Germline CDR1 and CDR2: SQVTM and ANQGSEA. The CDR3 contains 14 residues. V was pared by 4 bases and J by 5 bases, with 6 bases of the junction left unmatched. This chain's CDR3 is CSVAMVAGGETQYF. CDR3 nucleotide sequence: TGCAGCGTTGCAATGGTAGCGGGAGGGGAGACCCAGTACTTC.

Details on this clonotype: This may arise from a read error, as a much more abundant clone is one base away. The V gene is TRBV20-1, the J gene TRBJ2-7; D is uncertain. The germline V gene encodes CDR1 DFQATT and CDR2 SNEGSKA (reference sequence). This CDR3 contains 12 residues. Here the CDR3 reads CSARVETYEQCF. CDR3 DNA: TGCAGTGCTAGAGTTGAGACTTACGAGCAGTGCTTC.

Concerning this clonotype itself: This likely comes from a read error, as the CDR3 has no conserved phenylalanine or tryptophan at its end. The limits of the CDR3 on the DNA are not certain, so only TCRdb's listed CDR3 is given. The chain employs TRBV7-6 and TRBJ2-7; the table calls TRBD2, which could not be checked here. The CDR3 spans 10 residues, counting both ends. Per germline, CDR1 SGHVS and CDR2 FNYEAQ. CDR3 residues: CASSSRGLAG.